This T cell receptor (beta chain) was captured by sequencing in a study of blood T cell repertoires in COVID-19. Clinical history reported by participants formed the basis on which cohorts were assigned. Study processing details: Quantification of nucleated cells was approximated via reference gene primer amplification. TCRdb's table, derived via immunoSEQ multiplex PCR, lists solely in-frame clones and lacks some. Clonal size and the V and J genes are those of that table, whereas D and trimming came from the DNA. The data show approximately 200,000 clones, approximately 92% seen once. The germline V gene has CDR1 SGDLS and CDR2 YYNGEE. The CDR3 runs to 16 residues. V lost 4 bases and J lost 6; bases outside the gene matches: 10.

This sequence was found in a woman between 40 and 50 years old with acute COVID-19. Sequencing used PBMCs or T cells enriched from blood (not recorded which). V gene TRBV9 combines with J gene TRBJ2-3; TRBD2 matches at 11 bases. The CDR3 loop is CASSLVALAGADTQYF. As DNA, the CDR3 is TGTGCCAGCAGCCTAGTGGCACTAGCGGGAGCGGATACGCAGTATTTT.